The rows below give T cell receptor beta chains drawn from one sample of a study of CD8+ T cells in alopecia areata. The protocol was immunoSEQ multiplex PCR, while the TCRdb copy is restricted to in-frame clones and leaves out a portion. This sample has 150,000 to 200,000 clones, with roughly 60% found just once. Here the sequenced sample was CD4+ T cells sorted from blood, taken at week 24, from a patient treated with tofacitinib. The receptors were gathered from a human donor with alopecia areata. Each CDR3 is given with its conserved first and last residue. The order of the fields is J gene, V gene, clone size, D gene, CDR3 protein, CDR3 DNA. D genes are given only for firm matches. Clone size, where shown, is once, few, many, or a class for clones that have expanded.

j_gene: TRBJ2-5
v_gene: TRBV5-1
abundance: .
d_gene: .
CDR3aa: CASSLAGGGETQYF
CDR3nt: TGCGCCAGCAGCTTGGCCGGAGGGGGAGAGACCCAGTACTTC

j_gene: TRBJ2-3
v_gene: TRBV30
abundance: .
d_gene: TRBD2
CDR3aa: CAWTPPGVAGAPDTQYF
CDR3nt: TGTGCCTGGACCCCACCAGGAGTAGCGGGAGCCCCAGATACGCAGTATTTT

j_gene: TRBJ1-3
v_gene: TRBV2
abundance: few
d_gene: .
CDR3aa: CASSVGRQDGNTIYF
CDR3nt: TGTGCCAGCAGTGTCGGGAGGCAAGATGGAAACACCATATATTTT

j_gene: TRBJ1-2
v_gene: TRBV7-9
abundance: .
d_gene: .
CDR3aa: CASSLSDLNYGYTF
CDR3nt: TGTGCCAGCAGCCTCTCGGACCTTAACTATGGCTACACCTTC

j_gene: TRBJ2-3
v_gene: TRBV14
abundance: .
d_gene: .
CDR3aa: CASSQSGRDTQYF
CDR3nt: TGTGCCAGCAGCCAATCAGGGCGGGATACGCAGTATTTT

j_gene: TRBJ1-1
v_gene: TRBV27
abundance: .
d_gene: TRBD1
CDR3aa: CASSAPGQGTEAFF
CDR3nt: TGTGCCAGCAGTGCCCCGGGACAGGGAACCGAAGCTTTCTTT

j_gene: TRBJ2-7
v_gene: TRBV14
abundance: .
d_gene: .
CDR3aa: CASSQVDKAYEQYF
CDR3nt: TGTGCCAGCAGCCAAGTGGACAAGGCCTACGAGCAGTACTTC

j_gene: TRBJ1-2
v_gene: TRBV10-3
abundance: .
d_gene: .
CDR3aa: CAISESNPQRDGYTF
CDR3nt: TGTGCCATCAGTGAGTCGAACCCCCAGAGAGATGGCTACACCTTC

j_gene: TRBJ2-3
v_gene: TRBV15
abundance: .
d_gene: .
CDR3aa: CATSRDRADTQYF
CDR3nt: TGTGCCACCAGCAGAGATCGCGCAGATACGCAGTATTTT

j_gene: TRBJ1-2
v_gene: TRBV30
abundance: few
d_gene: TRBD1
CDR3aa: CACGQGQGYGYTF
CDR3nt: TGTGCCTGTGGACAGGGGCAGGGCTATGGCTACACCTTC

j_gene: TRBJ2-7
v_gene: TRBV30
abundance: few
d_gene: .
CDR3aa: CAWSRSRDLLYF
CDR3nt: TGTGCCTGGAGTCGATCCAGGGACCTACTATACTTC

j_gene: TRBJ2-1
v_gene: TRBV5-1
abundance: .
d_gene: .
CDR3aa: CASSSVSGGEQFF
CDR3nt: TGCGCCAGCAGCTCCGTGTCTGGGGGTGAGCAGTTCTTC

j_gene: TRBJ2-7
v_gene: TRBV15
abundance: .
d_gene: TRBD1
CDR3aa: CATSRDRGSYEQYF
CDR3nt: TGTGCCACCAGCAGGGACAGGGGATCCTACGAGCAGTACTTC

j_gene: TRBJ1-1
v_gene: TRBV19
abundance: .
d_gene: .
CDR3aa: CASSIGVTEAFF
CDR3nt: TGTGCCAGTAGTATAGGGGTCACTGAAGCTTTCTTT

j_gene: TRBJ1-1
v_gene: TRBV9
abundance: .
d_gene: .
CDR3aa: CASTVGGNLNTEAFF
CDR3nt: TGTGCCAGCACTGTAGGGGGGAACCTGAACACTGAAGCTTTCTTT

j_gene: TRBJ2-2
v_gene: TRBV5-1
abundance: .
d_gene: .
CDR3aa: CASSLAQGAGELFF
CDR3nt: TGCGCCAGCAGCTTGGCGCAGGGTGCCGGGGAGCTGTTTTTT

j_gene: TRBJ2-5
v_gene: TRBV18
abundance: .
d_gene: TRBD1
CDR3aa: CASSLGQQETQYF
CDR3nt: TGTGCCAGCTCACTGGGACAGCAAGAGACCCAGTACTTC

j_gene: TRBJ2-2
v_gene: TRBV27
abundance: .
d_gene: TRBD1
CDR3aa: CASQMTGGTGELFF
CDR3nt: TGTGCCAGCCAGATGACAGGGGGGACCGGGGAGCTGTTTTTT

j_gene: TRBJ2-7
v_gene: TRBV7-9
abundance: .
d_gene: .
CDR3aa: CASTGGSGDYEQYF
CDR3nt: TGTGCCAGCACCGGGGGTTCAGGGGACTACGAGCAGTACTTC

j_gene: TRBJ2-7
v_gene: TRBV5-1
abundance: .
d_gene: TRBD2
CDR3aa: CASSWTEGGYEQYF
CDR3nt: TGCGCCAGCAGCTGGACTGAGGGAGGGTACGAGCAGTACTTC

j_gene: TRBJ1-1
v_gene: TRBV30
abundance: .
d_gene: .
CDR3aa: CAWSVSRNTEAFF
CDR3nt: TGTGCCTGGAGTGTATCCAGGAACACTGAAGCTTTCTTT

j_gene: TRBJ1-1
v_gene: TRBV5-1
abundance: .
d_gene: .
CDR3aa: CASSWGTLNTEAFF
CDR3nt: TGCGCCAGCAGCTGGGGGACCTTGAACACTGAAGCTTTCTTT

j_gene: TRBJ1-6
v_gene: TRBV7-9
abundance: .
d_gene: .
CDR3aa: CASSRRLMGNSPLHF
CDR3nt: TGTGCCAGCAGCCGCCGGTTGATGGGTAATTCACCCCTCCACTTT

j_gene: TRBJ2-1
v_gene: TRBV15
abundance: .
d_gene: .
CDR3aa: CATSSHKSNEQFF
CDR3nt: TGTGCCACCAGCAGCCACAAAAGCAATGAGCAGTTCTTC

j_gene: TRBJ2-3
v_gene: TRBV5-6
abundance: .
d_gene: .
CDR3aa: CASSLDTSTDTQYF
CDR3nt: TGTGCCAGCAGCTTGGATACTAGCACAGATACGCAGTATTTT

j_gene: TRBJ1-1
v_gene: TRBV4-2
abundance: .
d_gene: .
CDR3aa: CASSQGGGEAFF
CDR3nt: TGTGCCAGCAGCCAGGGCGGGGGTGAAGCTTTCTTT

j_gene: TRBJ2-3
v_gene: TRBV5-1
abundance: few
d_gene: .
CDR3aa: CASSLGGVTSTDTQYF
CDR3nt: TGCGCCAGCAGCTTGGGAGGAGTGACTAGCACAGATACGCAGTATTTT

j_gene: TRBJ1-1
v_gene: TRBV30
abundance: .
d_gene: .
CDR3aa: CAWSPGATRAEAFF
CDR3nt: TGTGCCTGGAGTCCCGGAGCCACCAGGGCTGAAGCTTTCTTT

j_gene: TRBJ1-5
v_gene: TRBV2
abundance: .
d_gene: TRBD1
CDR3aa: CASSETGGNQPQHF
CDR3nt: TGTGCCAGCAGTGAGACAGGGGGTAATCAGCCCCAGCATTTT

j_gene: TRBJ1-5
v_gene: TRBV29-1
abundance: .
d_gene: .
CDR3aa: CSVGAANQPQHF
CDR3nt: TGCAGCGTTGGGGCAGCCAATCAGCCCCAGCATTTT

j_gene: TRBJ2-7
v_gene: TRBV29-1
abundance: .
d_gene: TRBD1
CDR3aa: CSAGTGSHEQYF
CDR3nt: TGCAGCGCCGGGACAGGGTCACACGAGCAGTACTTC

j_gene: TRBJ2-6
v_gene: TRBV2
abundance: .
d_gene: .
CDR3aa: CASSARPGANVLTF
CDR3nt: TGTGCCAGCAGTGCCCGACCTGGGGCCAACGTCCTGACTTTC

j_gene: TRBJ2-7
v_gene: TRBV9
abundance: .
d_gene: TRBD1
CDR3aa: CASSPGQGNPDYEQYF
CDR3nt: TGTGCCAGCAGTCCGGGACAGGGGAACCCTGACTACGAACAGTACTTC

j_gene: TRBJ2-7
v_gene: TRBV5-1
abundance: few
d_gene: TRBD2
CDR3aa: CASSSASGRAFEQYF
CDR3nt: TGCGCCAGCAGCTCCGCCAGCGGGAGGGCATTCGAGCAGTACTTC

j_gene: TRBJ2-4
v_gene: TRBV7-2
abundance: .
d_gene: .
CDR3aa: CASSSAPGAKNIQYF
CDR3nt: TGTGCCAGCAGCTCGGCCCCGGGAGCCAAAAACATTCAGTACTTC

j_gene: TRBJ2-7
v_gene: TRBV6-1
abundance: .
d_gene: TRBD1
CDR3aa: CASSEETRDRGYEQYF
CDR3nt: TGTGCCAGCAGTGAGGAGACGAGGGACAGGGGCTACGAGCAGTACTTC

j_gene: TRBJ2-3
v_gene: TRBV7-8
abundance: once
d_gene: TRBD2
CDR3aa: CASSPQQASGMSGDTQYF
CDR3nt: TGTGCCAGCAGCCCCCAGCAGGCTAGCGGGATGAGCGGTGATACGCAGTATTTT

j_gene: TRBJ1-2
v_gene: TRBV15
abundance: .
d_gene: .
CDR3aa: CATSRDLRRSNYGYTF
CDR3nt: TGTGCCACCAGCAGAGATCTCCGGCGGAGTAACTATGGCTACACCTTC

j_gene: TRBJ2-3
v_gene: TRBV28
abundance: few
d_gene: .
CDR3aa: CASSSRTDTQYF
CDR3nt: TGTGCCAGCAGTTCACGCACAGATACGCAGTATTTT

j_gene: TRBJ1-1
v_gene: TRBV25-1
abundance: .
d_gene: .
CDR3aa: CASSELLRAEAFF
CDR3nt: TGTGCCAGCAGTGAACTTTTGAGGGCTGAAGCTTTCTTT

j_gene: TRBJ1-5
v_gene: TRBV5-1
abundance: .
d_gene: .
CDR3aa: CASSTLGGSDQPQHF
CDR3nt: TGCGCCAGCAGCACCCTCGGGGGAAGCGATCAGCCCCAGCATTTT

j_gene: TRBJ2-7
v_gene: TRBV9
abundance: few
d_gene: TRBD1
CDR3aa: CASNVQGGSLEQYF
CDR3nt: TGTGCCAGCAACGTACAGGGGGGAAGCCTCGAGCAGTACTTC

j_gene: TRBJ2-3
v_gene: TRBV2
abundance: .
d_gene: TRBD2
CDR3aa: CASSEASGGRVYF
CDR3nt: TGTGCCAGCAGTGAAGCAAGCGGCGGGAGGGTATATTTT

j_gene: TRBJ1-2
v_gene: TRBV5-1
abundance: .
d_gene: TRBD1
CDR3aa: CASSLLTGQGNYGYTF
CDR3nt: TGCGCCAGCAGCTTGTTAACGGGACAGGGAAACTATGGCTACACCTTC

j_gene: TRBJ2-2
v_gene: TRBV27
abundance: .
d_gene: TRBD1
CDR3aa: CASSGDRVGTGELFF
CDR3nt: TGTGCCAGCAGTGGGGACAGGGTCGGCACCGGGGAGCTGTTTTTT

j_gene: TRBJ1-2
v_gene: TRBV10-3
abundance: .
d_gene: .
CDR3aa: CAITNLGPRGYTF
CDR3nt: TGTGCCATCACTAACCTGGGGCCGCGGGGCTACACCTTC

j_gene: TRBJ2-5
v_gene: TRBV7-6
abundance: many
d_gene: TRBD1
CDR3aa: CASSFYPPGQGRETQYF
CDR3nt: TGTGCCAGCAGCTTCTACCCTCCGGGACAGGGTAGAGAGACCCAGTACTTC

j_gene: TRBJ2-7
v_gene: TRBV28
abundance: few
d_gene: TRBD2
CDR3aa: CASSPTSGHEQYF
CDR3nt: TGTGCCAGCAGCCCAACTAGCGGTCACGAGCAGTACTTC

j_gene: TRBJ2-5
v_gene: TRBV7-9
abundance: .
d_gene: TRBD1
CDR3aa: CASSSGQGSPETQYF
CDR3nt: TGTGCCAGCAGCTCCGGACAGGGGAGTCCAGAGACCCAGTACTTC

j_gene: TRBJ2-3
v_gene: TRBV27
abundance: .
d_gene: .
CDR3aa: CASSFNGDTQYF
CDR3nt: TGTGCCAGCAGTTTCAACGGCGATACGCAGTATTTT

j_gene: TRBJ1-2
v_gene: TRBV15
abundance: few
d_gene: TRBD1
CDR3aa: CATSSSDRNYGYTF
CDR3nt: TGTGCCACCAGCAGTTCGGACAGGAACTATGGCTACACCTTC

j_gene: TRBJ2-3
v_gene: TRBV30
abundance: .
d_gene: TRBD1
CDR3aa: CAWTSGGDTQYF
CDR3nt: TGTGCCTGGACCTCAGGGGGAGATACGCAGTATTTT

j_gene: TRBJ1-1
v_gene: TRBV7-2
abundance: .
d_gene: .
CDR3aa: CASSVNVATEAFF
CDR3nt: TGTGCCAGCAGCGTCAACGTAGCCACTGAAGCTTTCTTT